This T cell receptor beta chain was observed in a study of blood T cells in healthy people across ages. This CDR3 has 13 amino acids. The V end was cut by 6 bases, the J end by 0 bases, with 6 bases between. From germline, CDR1 is SGHRS and CDR2 YFSETQ. A second PCR, run for about 7 to 11 cycles, used a sample-barcoded 5' primer plus a J-beta primer mix. One entry per CDR3 protein, called by TCRdb with MiXCR from the 5' RACE reads. The data show more than 650,000 distinct CDR3 sequences, 25% to 30% seen once. This clonotype has a single count. In addition, the sample was reused for a study of T cells of mothers and their children. That source reports: Samples were obtained from three healthy Caucasian mothers and their six children.

This TCR came from a boy aged 10-17 years in good health. Material: blood. The chain links TRBV5-1 to TRBJ2-2, with D unclear. CDR3 bases: TGCGCCAGCAAAGAACCGAACACCGGGGAGCTGTTTTTT. Its translation is CASKEPNTGELFF. The variable domain in full, completed from reference TRBV5-1 and TRBJ2-2, reads KAGVTQTPRYLIKTRGQQVTLSCSPISGHRSVSWYQQTPGQGLQFLFEYFSETQRNKGNFPGRFSGRQFSNSRSEMNVSTLELGDSALYLCASKEPNTGELFFGEGSRLTVL.